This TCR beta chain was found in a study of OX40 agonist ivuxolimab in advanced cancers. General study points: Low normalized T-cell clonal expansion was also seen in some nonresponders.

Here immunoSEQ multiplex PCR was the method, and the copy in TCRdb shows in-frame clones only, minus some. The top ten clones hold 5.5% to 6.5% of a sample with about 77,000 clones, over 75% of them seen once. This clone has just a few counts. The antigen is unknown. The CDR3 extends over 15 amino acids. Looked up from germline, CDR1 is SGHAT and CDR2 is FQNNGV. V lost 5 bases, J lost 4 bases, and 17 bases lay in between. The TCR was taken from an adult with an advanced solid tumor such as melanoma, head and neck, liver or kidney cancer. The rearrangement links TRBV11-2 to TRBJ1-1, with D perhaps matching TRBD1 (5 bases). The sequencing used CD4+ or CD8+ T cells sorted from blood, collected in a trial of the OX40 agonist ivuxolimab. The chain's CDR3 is CASSVGLSWGTEAFF. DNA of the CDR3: TGTGCCAGCAGCGTGGGACTTTCGTGGGGCACTGAAGCTTTCTTT.